One and the same sample provided the 3 T cell receptor beta chains below, sequenced in a study of blood T cell repertoires in COVID-19. The protocol was immunoSEQ multiplex PCR, while the TCRdb copy is restricted to in-frame clones and leaves out a portion. The sample carries around 170,000 clones, around two thirds recorded once. Sequenced input: peripheral blood. These receptors were obtained from an elderly woman with acute or convalescent COVID-19.

For this clone: The same CDR3 also results from other DNA sequences found in this sample. The chain has TRBV4-2 and TRBJ2-7, with unresolved D. With 1 base removed from V and 0 bases from J, the gap between germline ends came to 10 bases. Per the germline V gene, CDR1 is LGHNA and CDR2 is YNFKEQ. CDR3 size: 15 residues. The CDR3 sequence: CASSQGLGSSYEQYF. CDR3 bases: TGTGCCAGCAGCCAAGGTCTGGGCAGCTCCTACGAGCAGTACTTC.

The gene calls are TRBV11-3 and TRBJ2-5; no clear D. V shed 5 bases and J shed 5 bases, with 12 bases lying between them. The CDR3 is 13 amino acids. Per germline, CDR1 SGHNT and CDR2 YENEEA. The CDR3 sequence: CASSRGPEETQYF. The DNA for the CDR3 is TGTGCCAGCAGCCGCGGCCCTGAGGAGACCCAGTACTTC.

This clone showed up just a few times. The chain couples TRBV6-2 or TRBV6-3 to TRBJ1-1; D perhaps matches TRBD1 (6 bases). Germline V gene lookup returns CDR1 MNHEY and CDR2 SVGEGT. Deletions cut 5 bases from V and 2 bases from J, with 12 bases between. The CDR3 loop spans 14 amino acids. The CDR3 nucleotides are TGTGCCAGCAGTCCGGGACATATAAACACTGAAGCTTTCTTT. Encoded protein: CASSPGHINTEAFF.